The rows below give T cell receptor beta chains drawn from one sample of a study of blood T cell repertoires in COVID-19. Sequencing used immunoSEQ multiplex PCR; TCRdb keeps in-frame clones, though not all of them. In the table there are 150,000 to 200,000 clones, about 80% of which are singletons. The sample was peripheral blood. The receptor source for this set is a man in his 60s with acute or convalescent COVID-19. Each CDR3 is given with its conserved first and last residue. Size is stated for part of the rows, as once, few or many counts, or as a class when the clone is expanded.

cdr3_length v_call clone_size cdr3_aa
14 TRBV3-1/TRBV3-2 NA CASSQDNSGNTIYF
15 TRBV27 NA CASSLSGQINSPLHF
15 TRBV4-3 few CASSQEGGGRDTQYF
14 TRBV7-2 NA CASSLNRGQETQYF
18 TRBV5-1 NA CASSLFGVAGGLYNEQFF
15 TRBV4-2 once CASSQVGREKDGYTF
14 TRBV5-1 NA CASSLTGSQETQYF
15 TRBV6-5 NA CASSPRGGKADTQYF
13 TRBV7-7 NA CASSLGPRETQYF
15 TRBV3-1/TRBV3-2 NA CASSQGSRANQPQHF
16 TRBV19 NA CASSIFGTSPQNIQYF
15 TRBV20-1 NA CSASGLAGGSYEQYF
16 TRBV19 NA CASSIARVDRNTEAFF
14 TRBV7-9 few CASSRRGEAGGYTF
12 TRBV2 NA CASKDRADGYTF
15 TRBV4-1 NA CASSQDPGSGNTIYF
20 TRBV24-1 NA CATSDSTWNLGPRGTDTQYF
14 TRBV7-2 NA CASSRTQGRNTIYF
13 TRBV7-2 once CASSLRQNEKLFF
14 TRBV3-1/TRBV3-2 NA CASSQVPGKTEAFF
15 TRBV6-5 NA CASSYGQATINGYTF
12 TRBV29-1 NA CSVGWGAGELFF
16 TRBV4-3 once CASSPQGWAGANVLTF
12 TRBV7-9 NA CASSFLDNEQFF
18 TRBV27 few CASSLYKPDTATNEKLFF
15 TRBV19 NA CASSQGLRVRTEAFF
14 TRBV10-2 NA CASRGGQGNYGYTF
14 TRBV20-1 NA CSASTGTGVNEQYF
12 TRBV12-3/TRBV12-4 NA CASSLIAGGAFF
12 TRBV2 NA CASSDETDTQYF
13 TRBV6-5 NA CASRGTGSTEAFF
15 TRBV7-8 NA CASSLRSGGGHGYTF